The 10 T cell receptor beta chains given below trace back to one sample, sequenced in a study of T cells after yellow fever vaccination. TCRdb analysed the 5' RACE reads with MiXCR anew, one entry per CDR3 protein. The sample carries about 50,000 distinct CDR3 sequences, around 6.5% recorded once. The sample in question was CD8+ T cells sorted from PBMCs, obtained on the day of the first yellow fever vaccination. The source of these receptors is a man between 18 and 35 years old who received the YFV17D yellow fever vaccine.

This clonotype was observed at least ten times. The V and J genes are TRBV7-7 and TRBJ2-7; D is perhaps TRBD1 or TRBD2 (5 bases each). Germline-derived CDR1 and CDR2 are SSHAT and FNYEAQ (reference sequence). The CDR3 has 19 amino acids. The ends were cut back, 1 base at V and 0 bases at J, with 22 bases in the middle. The CDR3 loop reads CASSLVGAPAGSPSYEQYF. DNA for the CDR3: TGTGCCAGCAGCTTAGTTGGGGCCCCGGCAGGGAGCCCCTCCTACGAGCAGTACTTC.

The gene calls are TRBV28 and TRBJ1-1, with 8 bases that match TRBD1. Germline V lookup: CDR1 MDHEN, CDR2 SYDVKM. V dropped 5 bases and J dropped 7; count of bases not matched to a gene: 6. This CDR3 comprises 13 residues. CDR3 nucleotides: TGTGCCAGCAGTGCGACAGGGGCTGGTGAAGCTTTCTTT. This gives the protein CASSATGAGEAFF.

This clonotype was counted ten times or more. The chain joins TRBV28 to TRBJ2-7; 8 nucleotides line up with TRBD1. V was pared by 7 bases and J by 2 bases, with 7 bases of the junction left unmatched. The CDR3 is 14 residues long. Germline CDR1 is MDHEN and CDR2 is SYDVKM. CDR3 in amino acids: CASTSKTGAYEQYV. As DNA, the CDR3 is TGTGCCAGCACCTCTAAGACAGGGGCCTACGAGCAGTACGTC.

The V and J genes are TRBV12-3 or TRBV12-4 and TRBJ1-5; tentatively, D is TRBD1 (5 bases). This CDR3 contains 15 residues. Trimming pared 4 bases from V and 0 bases from J, leaving 10 bases between. The CDR3 nucleotides are TGTGCCAGCAGTTGGGAGGGGTATAGCAATCAGCCCCAGCATTTT. Protein sequence: CASSWEGYSNQPQHF.

This clonotype was observed many times. The rearrangement links TRBV15 to TRBJ1-1; D ambiguous. CDR1 and CDR2 (germline): LNHNV, YYDKDF (reference sequence). The CDR3 totals 13 residues. The V end was cut by 0 bases, the J end by 6 bases, with 8 bases between. This CDR3 reads CATSREAGPEAFF. The CDR3 DNA reads TGTGCCACCAGCAGAGAAGCGGGCCCTGAAGCTTTCTTT.

This clonotype was observed many times. The chain combines TRBV27 with TRBJ1-1, with unresolved D. Trimming shortened V by 0 bases and J by 6 bases, and 8 bases separated the two germline ends. CDR3 length: 13 amino acids. In germline, CDR1 is MNHEY, CDR2 SMNVEV (reference sequence). The chain's CDR3 is CASSLSTGSEAFF. CDR3 coding DNA: TGTGCCAGCAGTTTATCGACGGGTTCTGAAGCTTTCTTT.

This clonotype was found a few times. V and J are TRBV7-9 and TRBJ2-1; D is perhaps TRBD2 (5 bases). CDR3 length: 16 residues. V lost 4 bases to trimming and J lost 12 bases, with 25 bases between them. Germline CDR1 and CDR2: SEHNR and FQNEAQ (reference sequence). The CDR3: CASSSQGRASIIGQFF. The CDR3 DNA reads TGTGCCAGCAGCTCCCAAGGGCGGGCCTCGATCATCGGGCAGTTCTTC.

This clonotype was picked up a small number of times. The rearrangement links TRBV27 to TRBJ2-5, with 11 bases identical to TRBD2. V trimming: 7 bases; J trimming: 0 bases; junction bases outside the gene matches: 7. CDR3 size: 16 residues. The germline CDR1 and CDR2 sequences are MNHEY and SMNVEV (reference sequence). The CDR3 bases are TGTGCCAGCATGATAGCGGGGGGGATGTACCAAGAGACCCAGTACTTC. Its protein is CASMIAGGMYQETQYF.

This clonotype was counted between two and nine times. This chain uses TRBV4-1 with TRBJ2-3; D may be TRBD2 (7 bases). The CDR3 is 17 amino acids. From germline, CDR1 is MGHRA and CDR2 YSYEKL. Deletions cut 3 bases from V and 3 bases from J, with 19 bases between. CDR3 region: CASSHPIGGLGTDTQYF. The CDR3 DNA reads as TGCGCCAGCAGCCACCCGATCGGGGGGCTCGGGACAGATACGCAGTATTTT.

A note on this clonotype: A much larger clone sits a single nucleotide away, making a read error possible. This chain's CDR3 is CASSHEGSGVYTDTQYF. The DNA for the CDR3 is TGCGCCAGCAGCCACGAAGGGAGCGGGGTGTACACAGATACGCAGTATTTT. The chain carries TRBV4-1 and TRBJ2-3; 7 bases agree with TRBD2. This CDR3 region has 17 residues. Germline CDR1 reads MGHRA; CDR2 reads YSYEKL. The V segment lost 3 bases and the J segment 2 bases; nucleotides outside the gene matches: 11.